These 20 T cell receptor beta chains were all obtained from the same sample, sequenced in a study of post-analysis software for immune sequencing data. Unique molecular identifiers were built into the TCR beta cDNA libraries. TCRdb reanalysed the PCR reads using MiXCR and keeps one entry per CDR3 protein. Here the sample spans hundreds of thousands of distinct CDR3 sequences, roughly 45% being singletons. These receptors lack a known antigen. Study-level results: Higher frequency in patients than in controls was seen for roughly five TRBV segments, with TRBV5-6, TRBV5-1 and TRBV20-1 among them.

The sample consisted of blood. Receptor source: a girl aged 10-17 years with multiple sclerosis.

This clonotype was observed a handful of times. J is TRBJ2-7 and V is TRBV21-1; the table's D call TRBD1 went unverified against the DNA. TRBV21-1 is a recognized pseudogene. The CDR3 runs 18 residues. DNA for the CDR3: TGTGCCAGCAGCAAAGCCTGGGGGGTTTTCCAGGCTATCTACGAGCAGTACTTC. This sequence encodes CASSKAWGVFQAIYEQYF.

The chain is built from TRBV5-1 and TRBJ1-1, with 7 bases matching TRBD1. J gave up 7 bases and V 4 bases, and 10 bases lay outside the gene matches. CDR1 is SGHRS, CDR2 YFSETQ, per germline. This CDR3 is built from 14 residues. Here the CDR3 DNA reads TGCGCCAGCAGCAGAGACAGGGAAGTTGGTGAAGCTTTCTTT. Translated, it gives CASSRDREVGEAFF.

The V and J genes are TRBV5-1 and TRBJ2-5; 10 nucleotides match TRBD1. The ends lost 6 bases at V and 4 bases at J; junction bases unmatched: 6. The length of the CDR3 is 14 residues. Germline lookup yields CDR1 SGHRS and CDR2 YFSETQ. The CDR3 loop is CASNFGQGGETQYF. Written as DNA, the CDR3 is TGCGCCAGCAACTTTGGACAGGGGGGAGAGACCCAGTACTTC.

This clonotype was seen only a few times. This chain connects TRBV28 to TRBJ2-3, with D possibly TRBD2 on 6 matching bases. The CDR3 is 17 residues long. V shed 5 bases and J shed 7 bases, with 25 bases lying between them. Per germline, CDR1 MDHEN and CDR2 SYDVKM. CDR3 nucleotide sequence: TGTGCCAGCAGTGGAGGGGTTGGGCATATCCCCCCCAATACGCAGTATTTT. Protein: CASSGGVGHIPPNTQYF. The whole variable domain, remainder taken from reference TRBV28 and TRBJ2-3, is DVKVTQSSRYLVKRTGEKVFLECVQDMDHENMFWYRQDPGLGLRLIYFSYDVKMKEKGDIPEGYSVSREKKERFSLILESASTNQTSMYLCASSGGVGHIPPNTQYFGPGTRLTVL.

The CDR3 here is CASSLLSGFGEKLFF. The CDR3 DNA sequence: TGTGCCAGCAGCTTATTGTCAGGTTTCGGCGAAAAACTGTTTTTT. The chain links TRBV7-2 to TRBJ1-4; D is uncertain. Between the trimmed V and J ends, which lost 2 bases and 8 bases, there was a span of 15 bases. The length of the CDR3 is 15 residues. In germline, CDR1 is SGHTA, CDR2 FQGNSA.

The chain is built from TRBV12-3 or TRBV12-4 and TRBJ1-4; no clear D. The CDR3 extends over 15 amino acids. V was shortened by 7 bases and J by 2 bases, with 14 bases between the two germline ends. The CDR3 spells CASTGPRGTNEKLFF. In DNA, the CDR3 is TGTGCCAGCACCGGGCCCCGTGGTACTAATGAAAAACTGTTTTTT.

The chain is built from TRBV5-1 and TRBJ2-2; TRBD2 matches at 7 bases. Per the germline V gene, CDR1 is SGHRS and CDR2 is YFSETQ. CDR3 length: 16 residues. With V trimmed by 1 base and J by 3 bases, 6 bases remained unmatched. This CDR3 is CASSLLRELDTGELFF. The CDR3 bases are TGCGCCAGCAGCTTGTTGCGGGAGCTGGACACCGGGGAGCTGTTTTTT. Looking up the rest from reference TRBV5-1 and TRBJ2-2 gives the full variable domain: KAGVTQTPRYLIKTRGQQVTLSCSPISGHRSVSWYQQTPGQGLQFLFEYFSETQRNKGNFPGRFSGRQFSNSRSEMNVSTLELGDSALYLCASSLLRELDTGELFFGEGSRLTVL.

Concerning this clonotype: Being one base from a much bigger clone, this may be a read error. The chain couples TRBV7-3 to TRBJ2-3; 7 bases are a match to TRBD2. In germline, CDR1 is SGHTA, CDR2 FQGTGA. The V segment lost 2 bases and the J segment 8 bases; nucleotides outside the gene matches: 10. CDR3 size: 15 residues. The CDR3 is CASSLDGRASGTQYF. As DNA, the CDR3 is TGTGCCAGCAGCTTAGATGGGAGGGCCTCAGGTACGCAGTATTTT.

This sequence joins TRBV6-2 or TRBV6-3 and TRBJ1-1, with 7 bases matching TRBD1. Germline V gene sequence: CDR1 MNHEY, CDR2 SVGEGT. The ends lost 4 bases at V and 5 bases at J; junction bases unmatched: 16. The CDR3 has 17 residues. As DNA, the CDR3 is TGTGCCAGCAGTTCCGGCGACGGCTACAGGGGCCGGACTGAAGCTTTCTTT. It yields the protein CASSSGDGYRGRTEAFF.

The rearrangement joins TRBV7-2 to TRBJ2-7; no firm D call. V was cut by 4 bases and J by 3 bases, with 10 bases left in between. The CDR3 sequence is 13 residues long. The germline V gene has CDR1 SGHTA and CDR2 FQGNSA. CDR3 in amino acids: CASSSVEGYEQYF. CDR3 coding DNA: TGTGCCAGCAGCTCGGTGGAAGGCTACGAGCAGTACTTC. Using reference TRBV7-2 and TRBJ2-7 for the parts outside the CDR3, the full variable domain is GAGVSQSPSNKVTEKGKDVELRCDPISGHTALYWYRQSLGQGLEFLIYFQGNSAPDKSGLPSDRFSAERTGGSVSTLTIQRTQQEDSAVYLCASSSVEGYEQYFGPGTRLTVT.

This clonotype was seen a single time. The chain uses TRBV4-1 and TRBJ1-1; 8 bases fit TRBD1. V was clipped by 4 bases and J by 7 bases; unmatched bases: 8. Germline V gene lookup returns CDR1 MGHRA and CDR2 YSYEKL. The CDR3 extends over 14 amino acids. The CDR3 nucleotides read TGCGCCAGCAGCCTTAGGACAGGGTTCGGTGAAGCTTTCTTT. It translates to CASSLRTGFGEAFF.

The rearrangement joins TRBV12-3 or TRBV12-4 to TRBJ2-1, with D perhaps TRBD2 (5 bases). The CDR3 length is 13 residues. V lost 3 bases, J lost 7 bases, and 10 bases lay in between. CDR3 coding DNA: TGTGCCAGCAGTTTGAATACTAGGAATGAGCAGTTCTTC. Its translation is CASSLNTRNEQFF.

The table lists this clonotype with a few counts. The chain combines TRBV20-1 with TRBJ2-5; D gene ambiguous. Between the trimmed V and J ends, which lost 0 bases and 2 bases, there was a span of 10 bases. The CDR3 totals 14 residues. Germline-derived CDR1 and CDR2 are DFQATT and SNEGSKA (reference sequence). CDR3 protein: CSARDRVSQETQYF. The CDR3 bases are TGCAGTGCTAGAGATCGGGTCTCACAAGAGACCCAGTACTTC.

This rearrangement joins TRBV7-3 to TRBJ2-7; 8 nucleotides agree with TRBD2. V lost 6 bases, J lost 3 bases, and 7 bases stayed unmatched. Germline CDR1 SGHTA, CDR2 FQGTGA. This CDR3 is 14 amino acids long. The CDR3 DNA is TGTGCCAGCAGATCGAGCGGGAGCGGCTACGAGCAGTACTTC. Its translation: CASRSSGSGYEQYF. The variable domain in full, with the rest retrieved from reference TRBV7-3 and TRBJ2-7, is GAGVSQTPSNKVTEKGKYVELRCDPISGHTALYWYRQSLGQGPEFLIYFQGTGAADDSGLPNDRFFAVRPEGSVSTLKIQRTERGDSAVYLCASRSSGSGYEQYFGPGTRLTVT.

The rearrangement uses TRBV6-5 and TRBJ2-3; D possibly matches TRBD1 or TRBD2 (5 bases each). CDR1 MNHEY and CDR2 SVGAGI come from the germline V gene. CDR3 length: 15 residues. The V end was cut by 5 bases, the J end by 6 bases, with 18 bases between. The DNA of the CDR3 is TGTGCCAGCAGTCACCGGGGACCCATTTCGGATACGCAGTATTTT. This translates into CASSHRGPISDTQYF.

In its sample, this clonotype was seen once. The V gene is TRBV7-2, the J gene TRBJ2-5; a weak D match, TRBD2 (5 bases). This CDR3 is 11 amino acids long. Germline CDR1 reads SGHTA; CDR2 reads FQGNSA. Here the CDR3 reads CASVGTEAQYF. The CDR3 DNA reads as TGTGCGTCTGTGGGTACGGAGGCCCAGTACTTC.

The table lists this clonotype with a few counts. DNA for the CDR3: TGTGCCAGCAGTTTAAGGCTAGTGTCCCACGAGCAGTACTTC. It specifies CASSLRLVSHEQYF. J is TRBJ2-7 and V is TRBV12-3 or TRBV12-4; unclear D gene. The length of the CDR3 is 14 residues. Trimming removed 2 bases at V and 5 bases at J, with 13 bases between.

This clonotype was seen a handful of times. The chain uses TRBV20-1 and TRBJ2-7, with 13 positions matching TRBD2. V lost 0 bases and J lost 4; bases outside the gene matches: 9. There are 17 residues in the CDR3. The germline V gene encodes CDR1 DFQATT and CDR2 SNEGSKA (reference sequence). CDR3 residues: CSARDRLAGGHYYEQYF. The CDR3 nucleotides read TGCAGTGCTAGAGATCGACTAGCGGGAGGCCACTATTACGAGCAGTACTTC.

This clonotype was detected a few times. The V gene is TRBV6-2 or TRBV6-3, the J gene TRBJ1-2; D may be TRBD1 (5 bases). Trimming stripped 7 bases from V and 4 bases from J, with 13 bases between. This CDR3 comprises 13 residues. CDR1 and CDR2 (germline): MNHEY, SVGEGT. CDR3 sequence reads: CASTEQGSYGYTF. CDR3 nucleotides: TGTGCCAGCACAGAGCAGGGCAGCTATGGCTACACCTTC.

This clonotype has more than one count but fewer than ten. This chain links TRBV20-1 with TRBJ2-7, with 9 bases identical to TRBD1. CDR3 length: 14 residues. CDR1 and CDR2 (germline): DFQATT, SNEGSKA (reference sequence). V was clipped by 2 bases and J by 3 bases; unmatched bases: 5. The CDR3 DNA reads as TGCAGTGCTAGAACCGGGACAGGGAACTACGAGCAGTACTTC. This codes for CSARTGTGNYEQYF.